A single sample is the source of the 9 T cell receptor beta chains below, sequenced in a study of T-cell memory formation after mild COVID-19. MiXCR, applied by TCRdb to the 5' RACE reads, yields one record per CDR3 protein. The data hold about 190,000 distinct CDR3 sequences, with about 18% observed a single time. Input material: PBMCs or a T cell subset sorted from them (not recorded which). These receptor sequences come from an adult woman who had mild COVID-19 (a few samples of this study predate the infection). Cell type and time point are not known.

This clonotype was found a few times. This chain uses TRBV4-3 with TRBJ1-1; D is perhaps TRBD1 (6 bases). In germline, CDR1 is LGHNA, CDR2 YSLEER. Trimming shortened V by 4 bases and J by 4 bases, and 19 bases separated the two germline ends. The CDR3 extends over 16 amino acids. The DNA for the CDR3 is TGCGCCAGCAGCCCGCAGGGGAACAGGGTAGGCACTGAAGCTTTCTTT. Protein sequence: CASSPQGNRVGTEAFF.

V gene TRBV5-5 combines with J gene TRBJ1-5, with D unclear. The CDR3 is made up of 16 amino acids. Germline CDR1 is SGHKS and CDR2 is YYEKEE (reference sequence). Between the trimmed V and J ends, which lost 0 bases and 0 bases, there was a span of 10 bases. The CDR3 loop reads CASSLVALYSNQPQHF. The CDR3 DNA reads TGTGCCAGCAGCTTGGTGGCACTTTATAGCAATCAGCCCCAGCATTTT.

CDR3 sequence: CASTAGVKQYF. The DNA of the CDR3 is TGTGCCAGCACAGCTGGGGTTAAACAGTATTTT. This chain connects TRBV5-6 to TRBJ2-3; D gene uncertain. The CDR3 sequence is 11 residues long. Trimming cost V 6 bases and J 12 bases, with 14 bases left between them. Germline V lookup: CDR1 SGHDT, CDR2 YYEEEE.

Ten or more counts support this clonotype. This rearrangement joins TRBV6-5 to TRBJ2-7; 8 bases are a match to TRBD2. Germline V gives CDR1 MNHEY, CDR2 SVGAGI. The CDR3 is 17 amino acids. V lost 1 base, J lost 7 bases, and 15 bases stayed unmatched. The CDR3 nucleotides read TGTGCCAGCAGTTACTTGGGAGTAGGGACTAGTGCTAGGGAGCAGTACTTC. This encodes CASSYLGVGTSAREQYF.

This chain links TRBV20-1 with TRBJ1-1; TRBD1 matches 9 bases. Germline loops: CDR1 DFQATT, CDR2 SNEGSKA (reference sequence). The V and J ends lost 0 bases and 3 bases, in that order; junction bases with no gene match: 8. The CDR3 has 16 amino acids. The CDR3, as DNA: TGCAGTGCTAGAGATCCCAAGACAGGGGGTGACACTGAAGCTTTCTTT. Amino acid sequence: CSARDPKTGGDTEAFF.

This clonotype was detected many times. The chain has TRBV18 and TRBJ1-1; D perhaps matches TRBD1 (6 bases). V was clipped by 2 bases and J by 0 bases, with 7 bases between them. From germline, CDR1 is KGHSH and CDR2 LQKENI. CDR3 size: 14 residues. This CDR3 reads CASSPTGLNTEAFF. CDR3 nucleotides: TGTGCCAGCTCACCAACAGGGCTGAACACTGAAGCTTTCTTT.

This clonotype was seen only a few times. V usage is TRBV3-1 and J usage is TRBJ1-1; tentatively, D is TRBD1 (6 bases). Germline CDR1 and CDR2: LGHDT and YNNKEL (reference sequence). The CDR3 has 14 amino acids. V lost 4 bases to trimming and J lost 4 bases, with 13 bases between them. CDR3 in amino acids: CASSPRRTATEAFF. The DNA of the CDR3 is TGTGCCAGCAGCCCCCGCCGGACAGCCACTGAAGCTTTCTTT. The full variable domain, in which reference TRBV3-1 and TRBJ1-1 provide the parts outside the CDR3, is DTAVSQTPKYLVTQMGNDKSIKCEQNLGHDTMYWYKQDSKKFLKIMFSYNNKELIINETVPNRFSPKSPDKAHLNLHINSLELGDSAVYFCASSPRRTATEAFFGQGTRLTVV.

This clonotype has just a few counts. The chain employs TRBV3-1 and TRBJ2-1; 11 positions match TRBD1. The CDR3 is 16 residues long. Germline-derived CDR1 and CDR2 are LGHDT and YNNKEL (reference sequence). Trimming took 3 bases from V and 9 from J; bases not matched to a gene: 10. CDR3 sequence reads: CASSHTGTGGSGEQFF. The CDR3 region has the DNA TGTGCCAGCAGCCACACCGGGACAGGGGGGTCGGGTGAGCAGTTCTTC.

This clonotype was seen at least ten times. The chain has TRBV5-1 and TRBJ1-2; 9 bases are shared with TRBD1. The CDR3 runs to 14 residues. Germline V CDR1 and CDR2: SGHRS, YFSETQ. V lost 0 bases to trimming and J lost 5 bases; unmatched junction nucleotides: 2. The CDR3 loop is CASSLGQGVYGYTF. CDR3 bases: TGCGCCAGCAGCTTGGGACAGGGGGTATATGGCTACACCTTC.